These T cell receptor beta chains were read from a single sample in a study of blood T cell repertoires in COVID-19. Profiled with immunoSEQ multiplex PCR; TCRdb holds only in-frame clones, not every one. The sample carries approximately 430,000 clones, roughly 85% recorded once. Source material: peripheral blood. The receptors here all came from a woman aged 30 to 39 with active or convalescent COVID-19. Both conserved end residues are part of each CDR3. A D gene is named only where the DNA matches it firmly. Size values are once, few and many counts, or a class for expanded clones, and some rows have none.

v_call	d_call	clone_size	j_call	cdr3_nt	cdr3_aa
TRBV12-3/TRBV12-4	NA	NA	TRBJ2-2	TGTGCCAGCAGTCCCGAGTACACCGGGGAGCTGTTTTTT	CASSPEYTGELFF
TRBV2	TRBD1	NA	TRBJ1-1	TGTGCCAGCAGCCGACAGGGGCTAAACACTGAAGCTTTCTTT	CASSRQGLNTEAFF
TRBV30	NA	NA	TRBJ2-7	TGTGCCTGGAGTGTAGAGCTCAGGGGCGAGCAGTACTTC	CAWSVELRGEQYF
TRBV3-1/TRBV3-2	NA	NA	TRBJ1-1	TGTGCCAGCAGCCCGACAGGTACTGAAGCTTTCTTT	CASSPTGTEAFF
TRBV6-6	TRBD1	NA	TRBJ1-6	TGTGCCAGCAGTCCCGGGACAGGCGGGAGTTCACCCCTCCACTTT	CASSPGTGGSSPLHF
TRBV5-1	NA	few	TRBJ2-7	TGCGCCAGCAGCTTGGTTGGGACATCCTACGAGCAGTACTTC	CASSLVGTSYEQYF
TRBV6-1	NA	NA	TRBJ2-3	TGTGCCACCAGTGAAGGAGGGAGCGGGCCCACAGATACGCAGTATTTT	CATSEGGSGPTDTQYF
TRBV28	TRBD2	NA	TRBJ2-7	TGTGCCAGCAGTCCCCCACGGGAGGGTTTCGAGCAGTACTTC	CASSPPREGFEQYF
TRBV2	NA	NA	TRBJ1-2	TGTGCCAGCAGTGAAAGCCAGGGAATGAACTATGGCTACACCTTC	CASSESQGMNYGYTF
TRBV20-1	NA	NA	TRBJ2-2	TGCAAAAGGGGGTCCCCCCGGGAGCTGTTTTTT	CKRGSPRELFF
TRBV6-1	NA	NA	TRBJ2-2	TGTGCCAGCAGTGAGTCAAACACCGGGGAGCTGTTTTTT	CASSESNTGELFF
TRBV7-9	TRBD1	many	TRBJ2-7	TGTGCCAGCAGCTCACAAATAGGGACAGCCAAATCCTACGAGCAGTACTTC	CASSSQIGTAKSYEQYF
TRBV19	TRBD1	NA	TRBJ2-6	TGTGCCAGTAGTGCAGGAATACACGGACAGGGAAGCACTGGGGCCAACGTCCTGACTTTC	CASSAGIHGQGSTGANVLTF
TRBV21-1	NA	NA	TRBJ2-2	TGTGCCAGCAGCAGGCACCCCCCGAAACTATCCGGGGAGCTGTTTTTT	CASSRHPPKLSGELFF
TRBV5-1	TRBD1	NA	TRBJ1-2	TGCGCCAGCAGGTACCGACAGGGCCCGAACTATGGCTACACCTTC	CASRYRQGPNYGYTF
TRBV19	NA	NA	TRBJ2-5	TGTGCCAGTAGTTCCGCAGGGAGGGAGACCCAGTACTTC	CASSSAGRETQYF
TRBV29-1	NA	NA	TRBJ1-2	TGCAGCGTTGAAGTTATCGGACAAAACTTC	CSVEVIGQNF
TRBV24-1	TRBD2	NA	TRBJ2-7	TGTGCCACCAGGGAGGGACTAGCGGGAGGGCCGACGGAGGAGCAGTACTTC	CATREGLAGGPTEEQYF
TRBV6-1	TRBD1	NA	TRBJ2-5	TGTGCCAGCAGTGAAGCGTTAGGACAGGGGATTGTCCCCCAGTACTTC	CASSEALGQGIVPQYF
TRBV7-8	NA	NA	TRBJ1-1	TGTGCCAGCAGCTTACAACAGAACACTGAAGCTTTCTTT	CASSLQQNTEAFF
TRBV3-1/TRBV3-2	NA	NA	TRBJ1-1	TGTGCCAGCAGCCAAACAGTGAACACTGAAGCTTTCTTT	CASSQTVNTEAFF
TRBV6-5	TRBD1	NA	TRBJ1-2	TGTGCCAGCAGTCCGGACAGGGACTATGGAAGCTACACCTTC	CASSPDRDYGSYTF
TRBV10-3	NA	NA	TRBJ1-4	TGTGCCATCAGTGAGGCCTCGGGGGTTGGTGAAAAACTGTTTTTT	CAISEASGVGEKLFF
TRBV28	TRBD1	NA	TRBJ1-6	TGTGCCAGCACCGAACGACAGGGGTTAACCCCCCTCCACTTT	CASTERQGLTPLHF
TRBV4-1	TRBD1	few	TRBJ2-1	TGCGCCAGCAGCCAAGGCAGGACAGGAATAAGGAATGAGCAGTTCTTC	CASSQGRTGIRNEQFF
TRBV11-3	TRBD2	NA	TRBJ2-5	TGTGCCAGCAGCTTACTCGGGACTAGCGGAGAGACCCAGTACTTC	CASSLLGTSGETQYF
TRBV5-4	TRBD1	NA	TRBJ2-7	TGTGCCAGCAGCCATAGACTTACAGGGGGCGAGCAGTACTTC	CASSHRLTGGEQYF